These 25 T cell receptor beta chains were sequenced from one sample in a study of T cells after yellow fever vaccination. Each CDR3 protein gets one entry after TCRdb re-called the 5' RACE reads with MiXCR. Found here are more than 110,000 distinct CDR3 sequences, less than 8.5% of them singletons; the top ten hold under 0.8%. The sequences come from CD4+ T cells sorted from PBMCs, collected 10 days after the yellow fever booster vaccination. The receptors were sampled from a man aged 25 to 45 who received the YFV17D yellow fever vaccine.

This clonotype appeared a few times. V usage is TRBV7-2 and J usage is TRBJ2-7; D call uncertain. Germline V gene data show CDR1 as SGHTA and CDR2 as FQGNSA. CDR3 length equals 15 residues. Trimming cost V 1 base and J 1 base, with 11 bases left between them. This CDR3 is CASSLVSSLSYEQYF. CDR3 DNA: TGTGCCAGCAGCTTAGTTAGCTCCCTGTCCTACGAGCAGTACTTC.

This clonotype was seen ten or more times. J is TRBJ2-5 and V is TRBV27; 9 bases match TRBD2. The CDR3 has 17 amino acids. The V and J ends lost 2 bases and 1 base, in that order; junction bases with no gene match: 8. Germline V gene data show CDR1 as MNHEY and CDR2 as SMNVEV (reference sequence). CDR3 nucleotides: TGTGCCAGCAGTTTAAACGGCGGGAGGGGGCCCCAAGAGACCCAGTACTTC. This sequence encodes CASSLNGGRGPQETQYF.

Worth noting for this clonotype: A clone one base away is much larger, so this may be a read error. The rearrangement joins TRBV7-8 to TRBJ2-3; D is undetermined. Per the germline V gene, CDR1 is SGHVS and CDR2 is FQNEAQ. This CDR3 has 14 residues. Written as DNA, the CDR3 is TGTGCCAGCGGCTTACGTCTGGGGACAGATACGCAGTATTTT. It is translated as CASGLRLGTDTQYF.

This clonotype was recorded a few times. This rearrangement joins TRBV7-9 to TRBJ2-1; TRBD2 aligns across 7 bases. CDR1 and CDR2 from the germline V gene are SEHNR and FQNEAQ (reference sequence). J gave up 7 bases and V 7 bases, and 13 bases lay outside the gene matches. This CDR3 contains 15 residues. CDR3 DNA sequence: TGTGCCAGCACCACCCGCGGCGGGAGATTGAATGAGCAGTTCTTC. Translated: CASTTRGGRLNEQFF. The whole variable domain, filled in from reference TRBV7-9 and TRBJ2-1, reads DTGVSQNPRHKITKRGQNVTFRCDPISEHNRLYWYRQTLGQGPEFLTYFQNEAQLEKSRLLSDRFSAERPKGSFSTLEIQRTEQGDSAMYLCASTTRGGRLNEQFFGPGTRLTVL.

This clonotype was found many times. The chain joins TRBV10-3 to TRBJ2-7, with 11 positions matching TRBD2. Germline CDR1 is ENHRY and CDR2 is SYGVKD. Unmatched junction bases numbered 4, after V lost 6 bases and J lost 3 bases. CDR3 length: 14 amino acids. The CDR3 protein is CAISQGLADYEQYF. The CDR3 coding sequence is TGTGCCATCAGCCAGGGACTAGCGGACTACGAGCAGTACTTC.

This clonotype was recorded many times. The chain combines TRBV5-6 with TRBJ2-1, with D maybe TRBD2 (6 bases). V was pared by 4 bases and J by 4 bases, with 18 bases between. This CDR3 has 16 residues. Germline CDR1 is SGHDT and CDR2 is YYEEEE. The CDR3 region is CASSPLSGARYNEQFF. The CDR3 nucleotides are TGTGCCAGCAGCCCCCTATCGGGAGCTCGGTACAATGAGCAGTTCTTC.

This clonotype was recorded many times. V and J are TRBV27 and TRBJ2-2; 8 positions match TRBD1. The CDR3 runs to 16 residues. V lost 2 bases to trimming and J lost 6 bases; unmatched junction nucleotides: 8. Germline assignment: CDR1 MNHEY and CDR2 SMNVEV (reference sequence). The CDR3 here is CASSLRRTGQAGELFF. The DNA for the CDR3 is TGTGCCAGCAGTTTACGTCGGACAGGGCAGGCCGGGGAGCTGTTTTTT.

This clonotype came up many times. The chain links TRBV7-2 to TRBJ2-3; possible D gene TRBD1, 6 bases. This CDR3 contains 17 residues. V was cut by 0 bases and J by 0 bases, with 13 bases left in between. Germline CDR1 and CDR2: SGHTA and FQGNSA. In DNA form, the CDR3 reads TGTGCCAGCAGCTTAGCGACAGTTGGGACAAGCACAGATACGCAGTATTTT. It yields the protein CASSLATVGTSTDTQYF. The complete variable domain, with remaining parts taken from reference TRBV7-2 and TRBJ2-3, reads GAGVSQSPSNKVTEKGKDVELRCDPISGHTALYWYRQSLGQGLEFLIYFQGNSAPDKSGLPSDRFSAERTGGSVSTLTIQRTQQEDSAVYLCASSLATVGTSTDTQYFGPGTRLTVL.

In its sample, this clonotype was seen a few times. The chain uses TRBV19 and TRBJ2-1; possible D gene TRBD1, 5 bases. Germline-derived CDR1 and CDR2 are LNHDA and SQIVND (reference sequence). Trimming shortened V by 3 bases and J by 7 bases, and 10 bases separated the two germline ends. The CDR3 is 13 residues long. This CDR3 reads CASSIGALNEQFF. The CDR3 bases are TGTGCCAGTAGTATTGGGGCCCTGAATGAGCAGTTCTTC.

This clonotype was recorded once. A much larger clone lies a single base off, so this may be a read error. The chain has TRBV7-9 and TRBJ2-7, with TRBD1 identical over 8 bases. Germline CDR1 reads SEHNR; CDR2 reads FQNEAQ (reference sequence). This CDR3 region has 14 residues. The V gene end was trimmed by 10 bases and the J gene end by 5 bases; junction bases not matched to a gene: 13. The CDR3 region is CATPGRRGLNEQYF. The DNA of the CDR3 is TGTGCCACCCCTGGGCGCAGGGGGCTCAACGAGCAGTACTTC.

There are a few counts of this clonotype. This chain joins TRBV5-1 and TRBJ2-7; tentatively, D is TRBD1 (6 bases). The ends were cut back, 2 bases at V and 2 bases at J, with 11 bases in the middle. The CDR3 has 14 amino acids. The germline CDR1 and CDR2 sequences are SGHRS and YFSETQ. The CDR3 loop reads CASSFLQGPYEQYF. The CDR3 DNA reads as TGCGCCAGCAGCTTCCTACAGGGTCCCTACGAGCAGTACTTC.

As to this clonotype: The junction and the germline gene differ at one end; a read error may be behind it. The chain employs TRBV29-1 and TRBJ2-2, with D possibly matching TRBD2 (5 bases). Germline V CDR1 and CDR2: SQVTM, ANQGSEA. The CDR3 sequence is 12 residues long. The CDR3 DNA follows: TGCAGCGTTTCGGGAAACACCGGGGAGCCGTTTTTT. Encoded protein: CSVSGNTGEPFF.

This clonotype has ten or more counts. The chain has TRBV5-1 and TRBJ2-7; TRBD2 matches at 8 bases. The germline CDR1 and CDR2 sequences are SGHRS and YFSETQ. Trimming took 1 base from V and 0 from J; bases not matched to a gene: 9. This CDR3 is built from 17 residues. This CDR3 is CASSLYTSGGGSYEQYF. The CDR3 DNA reads TGCGCCAGCAGCTTGTATACTAGCGGAGGGGGCTCCTACGAGCAGTACTTC.

This clonotype was counted ten times or more. CDR3 DNA: TGTGCCAGCAGCTCCCGGGGAGGGGACCACGAGCAGTACTTC. Its protein is CASSSRGGDHEQYF. The rearrangement links TRBV7-3 to TRBJ2-7; TRBD2 matches 7 bases. CDR3 size: 14 residues. V lost 4 bases to trimming and J lost 5 bases; unmatched junction nucleotides: 8. Per germline, CDR1 SGHTA and CDR2 FQGTGA. Supplemented by reference TRBV7-3 and TRBJ2-7, the full variable domain reads GAGVSQTPSNKVTEKGKYVELRCDPISGHTALYWYRQSLGQGPEFLIYFQGTGAADDSGLPNDRFFAVRPEGSVSTLKIQRTERGDSAVYLCASSSRGGDHEQYFGPGTRLTVT.

This clonotype was observed a handful of times. The CDR3 nucleotides are TGTGCCAGCAATGTAAGGGCCCTCGGTTTTGGGCAGTTCTTC. Translated, it gives CASNVRALGFGQFF. The V gene is TRBV2, the J gene TRBJ2-1; D is unclear. Germline V gene sequence: CDR1 SNHLY, CDR2 FYNNEI. The V end was cut by 7 bases, the J end by 12 bases, with 22 bases between. The CDR3 runs 14 residues. Together with reference TRBV2 and TRBJ2-1, the CDR3 gives the full variable domain: EPEVTQTPSHQVTQMGQEVILRCVPISNHLYFYWYRQILGQKVEFLVSFYNNEISEKSEIFDDQFSVERPDGSNFTLKIRSTKLEDSAMYFCASNVRALGFGQFFGPGTRLTVL.

This clonotype was seen at least ten times. The chain uses TRBV20-1 and TRBJ1-1; D perhaps matches TRBD1 (5 bases). The V gene lost 8 bases and the J gene lost 0 bases, with 7 bases spanning the gap. Germline CDR1 and CDR2: DFQATT and SNEGSKA (reference sequence). The CDR3 runs to 11 residues. CDR3 DNA: TGCAGTCCCAGGGTGAACACTGAAGCTTTCTTT. Encoded protein: CSPRVNTEAFF.

This clonotype was seen a few times. The V gene is TRBV7-2, the J gene TRBJ2-3; 14 bases match TRBD2. CDR1 and CDR2 (germline): SGHTA, FQGNSA. With V trimmed by 3 bases and J by 6 bases, 2 bases remained unmatched. This CDR3 spans 15 amino acids. CDR3 sequence: CASSLGLAGVDTQYF. CDR3 coding DNA: TGTGCCAGCAGCTTGGGACTAGCGGGAGTGGATACGCAGTATTTT.

The chain carries TRBV29-1 and TRBJ1-2, with D tentatively TRBD1 (6 bases). V was cut by 4 bases and J by 7 bases, with 22 bases left in between. Germline CDR1 reads SQVTM; CDR2 reads ANQGSEA. This CDR3 is 15 amino acids long. The CDR3 is CSVGSYSGGGSGYTF. CDR3 nucleotide sequence: TGCAGCGTTGGGTCCTACTCCGGGGGCGGATCTGGCTACACCTTC. Full variable domain (rest looked up from reference TRBV29-1 and TRBJ1-2): SAVISQKPSRDICQRGTSLTIQCQVDSQVTMMFWYRQQPGQSLTLIATANQGSEATYESGFVIDKFPISRPNLTFSTLTVSNMSPEDSSIYLCSVGSYSGGGSGYTFGSGTRLTVV.

This clonotype was seen many times. The chain carries TRBV4-3 and TRBJ2-4, with TRBD2 identical over 8 bases. Trimming cost V 1 base and J 3 bases; bases outside gene matches: 2. This CDR3 is 15 amino acids long. Germline loops: CDR1 LGHNA, CDR2 YSLEER. The CDR3 sequence: CASSQGTSGKNIQYF. CDR3 DNA sequence: TGCGCCAGCAGCCAAGGAACTAGCGGCAAAAACATTCAGTACTTC.

This clonotype was recorded many times. V usage is TRBV3-1 and J usage is TRBJ2-7; 7 positions agree with TRBD1. J gave up 5 bases and V 3 bases, and 7 bases lay outside the gene matches. This CDR3 is 14 amino acids long. CDR1 and CDR2 from the germline V gene are LGHDT and YNNKEL (reference sequence). The DNA for the CDR3 is TGTGCCAGCAGCCAGTTTACAGGGGTAAACGAGCAGTACTTC. Protein sequence: CASSQFTGVNEQYF.

This clonotype was observed a handful of times. CDR3 nucleotides: TGTGCCAGCAGCTTAGGACTAGCGGGGCGAGGGGAGCAGTACTTC. It encodes CASSLGLAGRGEQYF. This chain links TRBV7-9 with TRBJ2-7; 11 bases line up with TRBD2. CDR3 length: 15 amino acids. The V and J ends lost 1 base and 7 bases, in that order; junction bases with no gene match: 6. The V gene's germline CDR1 is SEHNR and CDR2 FQNEAQ (reference sequence).

The chain recombines TRBV20-1 with TRBJ2-4; no clear D. V lost 3 bases and J lost 5, with 8 bases in between. This CDR3 has 12 amino acids. CDR1 and CDR2 (germline): DFQATT, SNEGSKA (reference sequence). CDR3 DNA: TGCAGTGCTAGCGCAGGCGAAAACATTCAGTACTTC. It is translated as CSASAGENIQYF.

This clonotype has at least ten counts. This sequence joins TRBV20-1 and TRBJ2-3; TRBD1 might be the D (7 bases). The V gene lost 5 bases and the J gene lost 4 bases, with 19 bases spanning the gap. Per the germline V gene, CDR1 is DFQATT and CDR2 is SNEGSKA (reference sequence). The CDR3 consists of 15 residues. DNA for the CDR3: TGCAGTGCTCGTTTAATTACAGGGGAGGCAGATACGCAGTATTTT. Translated, it gives CSARLITGEADTQYF.

This clonotype came up a few times. The J gene is TRBJ2-5, the V gene TRBV1; the tabulated D call, TRBD2, remains unverified against the DNA. TRBV1 is deemed a pseudogene. The CDR3 consists of 15 residues. In DNA, the CDR3 is TGCACCAGCAGCCGGACTAGCCCCCCTAGTGAGACCCAGTACTTC. Its protein product is CTSSRTSPPSETQYF.

This clonotype was seen ten or more times. The J gene is TRBJ1-5, the V gene TRBV24-1; D unclear. CDR3 length: 11 residues. Germline CDR1 is KGHDR and CDR2 is SFDVKD. The ends were cut back, 9 bases at V and 3 bases at J, with 5 bases in the middle. In nucleotides, the CDR3 is TGTGCCACCGGTGCCAATCAGCCCCAGCATTTT. Protein product: CATGANQPQHF.